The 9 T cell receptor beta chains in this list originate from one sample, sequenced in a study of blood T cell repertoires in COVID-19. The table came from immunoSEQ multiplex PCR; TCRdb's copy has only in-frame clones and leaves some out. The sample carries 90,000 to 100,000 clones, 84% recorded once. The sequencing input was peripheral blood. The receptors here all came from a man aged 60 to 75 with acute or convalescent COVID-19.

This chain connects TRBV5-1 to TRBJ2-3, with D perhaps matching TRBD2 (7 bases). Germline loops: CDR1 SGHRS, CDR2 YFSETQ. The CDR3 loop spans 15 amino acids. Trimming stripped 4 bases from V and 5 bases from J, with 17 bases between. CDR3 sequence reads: CASSLALGGQDTQYF. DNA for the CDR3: TGCGCCAGCAGCCTAGCCCTCGGGGGGCAAGATACGCAGTATTTT.

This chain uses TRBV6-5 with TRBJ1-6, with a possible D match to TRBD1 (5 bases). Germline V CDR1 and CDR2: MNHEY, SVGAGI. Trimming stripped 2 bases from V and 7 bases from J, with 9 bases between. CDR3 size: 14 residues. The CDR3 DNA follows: TGTGCCAGCAGTTACGGGGAGGGGAATTCACCCCTCCACTTT. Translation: CASSYGEGNSPLHF.

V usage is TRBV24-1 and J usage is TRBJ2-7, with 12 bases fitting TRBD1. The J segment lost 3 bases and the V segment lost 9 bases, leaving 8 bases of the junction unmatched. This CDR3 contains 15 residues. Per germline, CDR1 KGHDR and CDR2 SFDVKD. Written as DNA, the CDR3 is TGTGCCACCTCGGGGGGACAGGGGGCCGACTACGAGCAGTACTTC. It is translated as CATSGGQGADYEQYF.

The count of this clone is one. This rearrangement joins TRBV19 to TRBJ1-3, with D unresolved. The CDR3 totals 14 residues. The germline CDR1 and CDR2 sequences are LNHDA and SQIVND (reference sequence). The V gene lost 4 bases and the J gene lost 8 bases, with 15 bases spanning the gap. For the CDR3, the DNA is TGTGCCAGTAGTACGACGGGATCAATGGACACCATATATTTT. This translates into CASSTTGSMDTIYF.

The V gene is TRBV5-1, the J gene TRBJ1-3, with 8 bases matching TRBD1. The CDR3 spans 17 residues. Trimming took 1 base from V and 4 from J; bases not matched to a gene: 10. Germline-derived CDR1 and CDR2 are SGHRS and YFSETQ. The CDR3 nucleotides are TGCGCCAGCAGCTTGTTCTCGGGACAGGTGATAGGAAACACCATATATTTT. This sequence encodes CASSLFSGQVIGNTIYF.

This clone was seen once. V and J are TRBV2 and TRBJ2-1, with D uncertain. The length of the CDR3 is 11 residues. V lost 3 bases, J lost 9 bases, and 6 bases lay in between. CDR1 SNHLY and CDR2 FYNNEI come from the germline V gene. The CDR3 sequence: CASSEIVEQFF. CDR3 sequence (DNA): TGTGCCAGCAGTGAGATAGTTGAGCAGTTCTTC.

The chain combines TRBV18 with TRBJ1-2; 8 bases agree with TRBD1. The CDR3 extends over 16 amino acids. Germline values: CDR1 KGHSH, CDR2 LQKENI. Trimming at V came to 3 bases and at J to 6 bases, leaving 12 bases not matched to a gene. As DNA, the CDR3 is TGTGCCAGCTCACCTGTGGGACAGGCGGGTAAGAATGGCTACACCTTC. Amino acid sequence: CASSPVGQAGKNGYTF.

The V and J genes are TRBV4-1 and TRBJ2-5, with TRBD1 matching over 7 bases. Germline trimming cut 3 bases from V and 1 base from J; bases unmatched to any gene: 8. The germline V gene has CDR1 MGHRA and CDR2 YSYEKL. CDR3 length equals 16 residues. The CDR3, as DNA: TGCGCCAGCAGCCAGGGACCTTGGGACAGCCAAGAGACCCAGTACTTC. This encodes CASSQGPWDSQETQYF.

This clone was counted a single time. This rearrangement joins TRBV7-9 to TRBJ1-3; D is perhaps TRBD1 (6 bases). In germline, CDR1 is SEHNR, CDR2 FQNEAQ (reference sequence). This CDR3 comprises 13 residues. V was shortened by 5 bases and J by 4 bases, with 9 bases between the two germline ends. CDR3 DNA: TGTGCCAGCAGCCCCACAGGGGGAAACACCATATATTTT. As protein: CASSPTGGNTIYF.